Listed below are T cell receptor beta chains from one sample, sequenced in a study of blood T cell repertoires in COVID-19. TCRdb's copy holds only in-frame clones and misses some; the assay was immunoSEQ multiplex PCR. The sample has some 260,000 clones, roughly 86% seen once. The sample was peripheral blood. The receptor source for this set is a woman in her 30s with acute or convalescent COVID-19. The CDR3 runs from the conserved cysteine through the conserved F or W. The D gene is left open where the match is weak. Not all rows give a size; the values are once, few, many and, for expanded clones, a class.

size: .
J: TRBJ2-3
D: .
length: 15
V: TRBV4-1
DNA: TGCGCCAGCAGCCTTTTGTCAGGGGCCACAGATACGCAGTATTTT
CDR3: CASSLLSGATDTQYF

size: .
J: TRBJ2-6
D: .
length: 15
V: TRBV30
DNA: TGTGCCTGGAGGTTTGGTCTAGGTGGGGCCAACGTCCTGACTTTC
CDR3: CAWRFGLGGANVLTF

size: .
J: TRBJ2-7
D: TRBD2
length: 16
V: TRBV6-5
DNA: TGTGCCAGCAGTTACTGGGGAGCGGGAGCAAGGGACGAGCAGTACTTC
CDR3: CASSYWGAGARDEQYF

size: .
J: TRBJ2-2
D: .
length: 13
V: TRBV9
DNA: TGTGCCAGCAGCGTATATTCGGCCGGGGAGCTGTTTTTT
CDR3: CASSVYSAGELFF

size: once
J: TRBJ2-1
D: TRBD1
length: 15
V: TRBV5-4
DNA: TGTGCCAGCAGCATAAAGGACAGGGGCGCGAATGAGCAGTTCTTC
CDR3: CASSIKDRGANEQFF

size: few
J: TRBJ2-3
D: .
length: 14
V: TRBV5-4
DNA: TGTGCCAGCAGCTTGCGCGGCCGCACAGATACGCAGTATTTT
CDR3: CASSLRGRTDTQYF

size: once
J: TRBJ1-2
D: .
length: 14
V: TRBV24-1
DNA: TGTGCCACCAGTGATCCCGCTAGGGGCTATGGCTACACCTTC
CDR3: CATSDPARGYGYTF

size: .
J: TRBJ2-7
D: TRBD2
length: 18
V: TRBV7-2
DNA: TGTGCCAGCAGCTTAGCCGGGACTAGCGGGAGGCATTCAGACGAGCAGTACTTC
CDR3: CASSLAGTSGRHSDEQYF

size: .
J: TRBJ2-3
D: TRBD2
length: 16
V: TRBV30
DNA: TGTGCCTGGAAAAGGGCGGGAGGGTTTAGGTTAGATACGCAGTATTTT
CDR3: CAWKRAGGFRLDTQYF

size: .
J: TRBJ1-2
D: .
length: 13
V: TRBV30
DNA: TGTGCCTGGAGTCCTGGGGGGATTAAAGGCTACACCTTC
CDR3: CAWSPGGIKGYTF

size: .
J: TRBJ1-3
D: TRBD1
length: 15
V: TRBV5-6
DNA: TGTGCCAGCAGCCTGACAGGGGTCTCTGGAAACACCATATATTTT
CDR3: CASSLTGVSGNTIYF

size: .
J: TRBJ1-1
D: .
length: 19
V: TRBV7-2
DNA: TGTGCCAGCAGCTTAGCGGTGAGAGCAGGGGCGAGAATGAACACTGAAGCTTTCTTT
CDR3: CASSLAVRAGARMNTEAFF

size: .
J: TRBJ2-7
D: TRBD2
length: 14
V: TRBV7-7
DNA: TGTGCCAGCAGCTTCCAAGCGGGGCTCTACGAGCAGTACTTC
CDR3: CASSFQAGLYEQYF

size: .
J: TRBJ1-2
D: .
length: 12
V: TRBV11-1
DNA: TGTGCCAGCAGCTCGAAACTATATGGCTACACCTTC
CDR3: CASSSKLYGYTF

size: .
J: TRBJ1-1
D: .
length: 19
V: TRBV7-9
DNA: TGTGCCAGCAGCTTAGTCCACCAACACCGACAGGTTAGGAACACTGAAGCTTTCTTT
CDR3: CASSLVHQHRQVRNTEAFF

size: .
J: TRBJ1-2
D: .
length: 14
V: TRBV4-2
DNA: TGTGCCAGCAGCCAAGAGGCGGGGCGGAGCGGCTACACCTTC
CDR3: CASSQEAGRSGYTF

size: .
J: TRBJ2-3
D: TRBD1
length: 16
V: TRBV27
DNA: TGTGCCAGCACCCCCTCCGGGACAGGGAAGGCAGATACGCAGTATTTT
CDR3: CASTPSGTGKADTQYF

size: .
J: TRBJ1-1
D: .
length: 15
V: TRBV6-2/TRBV6-3
DNA: TGTGCCAGCAGTTACCGTCCTCTAGGGGACACTGAAGCTTTCTTT
CDR3: CASSYRPLGDTEAFF

size: .
J: TRBJ2-1
D: TRBD2
length: 19
V: TRBV7-9
DNA: TGTGCCAGCAGCTTAGGGCGTGGCGGGAGGGCCGGGGGTCACAATGAGCAGTTCTTC
CDR3: CASSLGRGGRAGGHNEQFF

size: .
J: TRBJ2-3
D: TRBD1
length: 14
V: TRBV2
DNA: TGTGCCAGCACGGGGACAGGATGGAAAGATACGCAGTATTTT
CDR3: CASTGTGWKDTQYF

size: .
J: TRBJ2-7
D: TRBD2
length: 13
V: TRBV10-3
DNA: TGTGCCATCAGTGAGGTGACTAGCGGAGAGCAGTACTTC
CDR3: CAISEVTSGEQYF

size: .
J: TRBJ2-1
D: TRBD1
length: 13
V: TRBV7-3
DNA: TGTGCCAGCAGCACGGGACAGACAAATGAGCAGTTCTTC
CDR3: CASSTGQTNEQFF

size: .
J: TRBJ1-5
D: .
length: 14
V: TRBV6-2/TRBV6-3
DNA: TGTGCCAGCAGTTACATCAGGGGAAATCAGCCCCAGCATTTT
CDR3: CASSYIRGNQPQHF

size: .
J: TRBJ2-7
D: TRBD1
length: 15
V: TRBV19
DNA: TGTGCCAGTAGTTGGGGGTCGGGACAGGTCTACGAGCAGTACTTC
CDR3: CASSWGSGQVYEQYF

size: once
J: TRBJ1-5
D: TRBD1
length: 13
V: TRBV19
DNA: TGTGCCAGTAGCGACAGGGGAGAACAGCCCCAGCATTTT
CDR3: CASSDRGEQPQHF

size: .
J: TRBJ2-6
D: TRBD1
length: 19
V: TRBV11-2
DNA: TGTGCCAGCAGCTTAGTTCAAGGACAGGGGTTCTCTGGGGCCAACGTCCTGACTTTC
CDR3: CASSLVQGQGFSGANVLTF

size: .
J: TRBJ2-7
D: TRBD2
length: 16
V: TRBV6-2/TRBV6-3
DNA: TGTGCCAGCAGTGACGATAGGGGACTAGAAAGGTACGAGCAGTACTTC
CDR3: CASSDDRGLERYEQYF

size: .
J: TRBJ1-1
D: TRBD1
length: 14
V: TRBV19
DNA: TGTGCCAGTAGTTTCAGGGGGCGGAACACTGAAGCTTTCTTT
CDR3: CASSFRGRNTEAFF

size: .
J: TRBJ2-7
D: TRBD1
length: 18
V: TRBV6-2/TRBV6-3
DNA: TGTGCCAGCAGTTACCCGGGACAGGGGGTATCAAGCTCCTACGAGCAGTACTTC
CDR3: CASSYPGQGVSSSYEQYF

size: .
J: TRBJ1-1
D: TRBD1
length: 16
V: TRBV5-1
DNA: TGCGCCAGCAGCTTGGGTTCAGGACAGGGGGCTACTGAAGCTTTCTTT
CDR3: CASSLGSGQGATEAFF

size: .
J: TRBJ2-4
D: TRBD2
length: 16
V: TRBV19
DNA: TGTGCCAGTAGTATAGTTGCCGGGGGGGCCAAAAACATTCAGTACTTC
CDR3: CASSIVAGGAKNIQYF

size: .
J: TRBJ2-1
D: TRBD2
length: 16
V: TRBV14
DNA: TGTGCCAGCAGCCAGCAACTAGCGGGCCCCTACAATGAGCAGTTCTTC
CDR3: CASSQQLAGPYNEQFF

size: .
J: TRBJ2-6
D: .
length: 17
V: TRBV7-3
DNA: TGTGCCAGCAGCCTCCGGGACACCCGTCCTGGGGCCAACGTCCTGACTTTC
CDR3: CASSLRDTRPGANVLTF

size: .
J: TRBJ2-2
D: TRBD2
length: 17
V: TRBV5-1
DNA: TGCGCCAGCAGCTTGGGACTAGCGGGAGGGCCGACCGGGGAGCTGTTTTTT
CDR3: CASSLGLAGGPTGELFF

size: .
J: TRBJ2-3
D: .
length: 12
V: TRBV5-1
DNA: TGCGCCAGCAGCTCTCAGTCAGATACGCAGTATTTT
CDR3: CASSSQSDTQYF

size: .
J: TRBJ1-2
D: .
length: 15
V: TRBV6-2/TRBV6-3
DNA: TGTGCCAGCAGTGACCCCCTAGGTGGAATAGATGGCTACACCTTC
CDR3: CASSDPLGGIDGYTF

size: .
J: TRBJ2-2
D: .
length: 15
V: TRBV9
DNA: TGTGCCAGCAGCGTAGTAGGGGGAGAAACCGGGGAGCTGTTTTTT
CDR3: CASSVVGGETGELFF

size: .
J: TRBJ1-5
D: .
length: 13
V: TRBV6-1
DNA: TGTGCCAGCAGTGATTCGGGCAATCAGCCCCAGCATTTT
CDR3: CASSDSGNQPQHF

size: .
J: TRBJ1-3
D: .
length: 14
V: TRBV3-1/TRBV3-2
DNA: TGTGCCAGCAGCCTAGGGAGCTCTGGAAACACCATATATTTT
CDR3: CASSLGSSGNTIYF

size: .
J: TRBJ2-5
D: .
length: 14
V: TRBV9
DNA: TGTGCCAGCAGCGTAGGACAGGTTGGAGAGACCCAGTACTTC
CDR3: CASSVGQVGETQYF

size: .
J: TRBJ1-4
D: TRBD1
length: 16
V: TRBV10-3
DNA: TGTGCCATCAGCGACCGACAGGGTGTTACTAATGAAAAACTGTTTTTT
CDR3: CAISDRQGVTNEKLFF

size: .
J: TRBJ2-7
D: TRBD2
length: 16
V: TRBV7-6
DNA: TGTGCCAGCAGCTTAGGGGGGGCTAGCGGGATCTACGAGCAGTACTTC
CDR3: CASSLGGASGIYEQYF

size: .
J: TRBJ1-2
D: TRBD1
length: 13
V: TRBV2
DNA: TGTGCCAGCAGTCCCGCAGGGGGCGGGGGCTACACCTTC
CDR3: CASSPAGGGGYTF

size: .
J: TRBJ2-2
D: TRBD1
length: 13
V: TRBV30
DNA: TGTGCCTGGAGTTCAGGGGGAACCGGGGAGCTGTTTTTT
CDR3: CAWSSGGTGELFF

size: .
J: TRBJ1-5
D: .
length: 13
V: TRBV10-2
DNA: TGCGCCAGCCAGGACTTTAGCAATCAGCCCCAGCATTTT
CDR3: CASQDFSNQPQHF

size: .
J: TRBJ1-5
D: .
length: 15
V: TRBV11-2
DNA: TGTGCCAGCAGCAGATCGGGGGACAGCAATCAGCCCCAGCATTTT
CDR3: CASSRSGDSNQPQHF

size: .
J: TRBJ2-7
D: .
length: 15
V: TRBV5-4
DNA: TGTGCCAGCAGCTGGACACCTAGGGTAAGCTACGAGCAGTACTTC
CDR3: CASSWTPRVSYEQYF

size: few
J: TRBJ1-1
D: TRBD1
length: 18
V: TRBV7-9
DNA: TGTGCCAGCAGCGTTTTAGAGACAGGGGTGTTGAGGAACACTGAAGCTTTCTTT
CDR3: CASSVLETGVLRNTEAFF

size: few
J: TRBJ2-1
D: .
length: 16
V: TRBV7-9
DNA: TGTGCCAGCAGCTTAGACGGGGAGATACATATGATAGAGCAGTTCTTC
CDR3: CASSLDGEIHMIEQFF

size: once
J: TRBJ1-1
D: .
length: 14
V: TRBV23-1
DNA: TGCGCCAGCAGTATAACCGGGAGCAACACTGAAGCTTTCTTT
CDR3: CASSITGSNTEAFF

size: once
J: TRBJ2-5
D: .
length: 13
V: TRBV12-3/TRBV12-4
DNA: TGTGCCAGCAGTTATGGGGGCAGGGAGACCCAGTACTTC
CDR3: CASSYGGRETQYF

size: once
J: TRBJ2-1
D: TRBD1
length: 16
V: TRBV11-1
DNA: TGTGCCAGCAGTCCAGGGACAGCCAGCTCCTACAATGAGCAGTTCTTC
CDR3: CASSPGTASSYNEQFF

size: .
J: TRBJ1-5
D: TRBD1
length: 17
V: TRBV19
DNA: TGTGCCAGTACGGGGTTACAGGGGGCCTTGGGCAATCAGCCCCAGCATTTT
CDR3: CASTGLQGALGNQPQHF